A single T cell receptor (beta chain) is shown here with its context. Its antigen is unknown. Using its own MiXCR run on the reads, TCRdb lists one record per CDR3 protein. The sample shows roughly 990,000 distinct CDR3 sequences, 31% of them seen only once. The data were obtained in a study of T cell repertoires in cytomegalovirus infection. Overall study context: It was recently identified HLA-C-restricted and well-studied HLA-B-restricted CMV epitopes that the study used. Indications came from public TCR beta signatures; they pointed to CMV infection and to a matching HLA type.

Overall study findings and caveats: HLA-C-restricted CMV-specific TCR beta clonotypes were dominant in the ex vivo response. Carriers of CMV plus the relevant HLA were identified by cumulative public TCR beta family frequency.

CDR1 is MNHEY, CDR2 SVGAGI, per germline. Trimming removed 7 bases from V and 4 bases from J; junction bases left unmatched: 8. The CDR3 totals 14 residues. V and J are TRBV6-5 and TRBJ2-3; 7 positions match TRBD2. The sequencing used cultured CD8+ T cells from PBMCs, collected from culture after CMV antigen stimulation. The source of this sequence is a human donor in good health (CMV status not recorded). Some clones in this sample may be carry-over from other donors' samples. CDR3: CASTPAGSADTQYF. As DNA, the CDR3 is TGTGCCAGCACCCCAGCGGGGTCGGCAGATACGCAGTATTTT.